This T cell receptor (beta chain) was recovered during a study of T cell responses to AZD1222 COVID-19 vaccine. Study observations and caveats: Increases in Spike-specific TCR breadth and depth were seen after two AZD1222 doses. Repertoires were sampled only after the peak T cell response. Just 5 to 7 AZD1222 recipients were seropositive at baseline. Unmutated variant regions reportedly attract nearly half of all spike-specific TCRs.

Concerning this clone: The antigen is not known.

Sequencing used immunoSEQ multiplex PCR; TCRdb keeps in-frame clones, though not all of them. The sample carries some 180,000 clones, around nine tenths recorded once. This sequence originates from an adult who received the MenACWY meningococcal vaccine as a control. The sample consisted of peripheral blood, taken 28 days after the second dose of the MenACWY control vaccine.

CDR3 sequence: CASSYSPSGANYGYTF. The CDR3 region has the DNA TGTGCCAGCAGTTACTCGCCCTCCGGAGCTAACTATGGCTACACCTTC. V and J are TRBV6-5 and TRBJ1-2; D is ambiguous. The CDR3 sequence is 16 residues long. Germline CDR1 reads MNHEY; CDR2 reads SVGAGI. Trimming shortened V by 0 bases and J by 0 bases, and 11 bases separated the two germline ends.